Shown below are 11 T cell receptor beta chains from a single sample sequenced in a study of blood T cells in healthy people across ages. Combining a sample-barcoded 5' primer with a J-beta primer mix, a second PCR ran for roughly 7 to 11 cycles. TCRdb fed the 5' RACE reads into MiXCR, producing one record per CDR3 protein. The table includes roughly 1,500,000 distinct CDR3 sequences, 42% detected once. Sequencing used blood. All receptors come from a woman between 18 and 29 years old in good health.

Many counts were recorded for this clonotype. The genes are TRBV20-1 and TRBJ1-1; D not resolved. The ends were cut back, 2 bases at V and 0 bases at J, with 4 bases in the middle. There are 12 residues in the CDR3. Germline V gene data show CDR1 as DFQATT and CDR2 as SNEGSKA (reference sequence). This CDR3 is CSARRMNTEAFF. Written as DNA, the CDR3 is TGCAGTGCTAGACGGATGAACACTGAAGCTTTCTTT.

This chain uses TRBV20-1 with TRBJ1-2; D possibly corresponds to TRBD1 (5 bases). This CDR3 is 10 amino acids long. From germline, CDR1 is DFQATT and CDR2 SNEGSKA (reference sequence). V was cut by 3 bases and J by 13 bases, with 12 bases left in between. CDR3: CSARKGIGTF. CDR3 DNA sequence: TGCAGTGCTAGGAAGGGGATTGGCACCTTC.

This clonotype was observed once. The V gene is TRBV24-1, the J gene TRBJ1-1; no firm D call. CDR3 length: 14 amino acids. V lost 3 bases to trimming and J lost 5 bases, with 12 bases between them. Per the germline V gene, CDR1 is KGHDR and CDR2 is SFDVKD. The CDR3 DNA is TGTGCCACCAGTGATGCCCGGAGAAGTACTGAAGCTTTCTTT. This translates into CATSDARRSTEAFF.

In the case of this clonotype: A much larger clone lies one base from this, so it may be a read error. The chain joins TRBV4-2 to TRBJ1-2, with TRBD1 identical over 9 bases. The CDR3 length is 15 residues. V dropped 0 bases and J dropped 12; count of bases not matched to a gene: 11. Per germline, CDR1 LGHNA and CDR2 YNFKEQ. The CDR3 DNA is TGTGCCAGCAGCCAAGATCCCGGACAGGGGCAGGGCCACACCTTC. Translating gives CASSQDPGQGQGHTF.

The chain joins TRBV11-2 to TRBJ1-2; TRBD1 matches 8 bases. V was clipped by 4 bases and J by 4 bases; unmatched bases: 14. The CDR3 is 17 amino acids. Germline loops: CDR1 SGHAT, CDR2 FQNNGV. In DNA, the CDR3 is TGTGCCAGCAGCTCACCCGGGGGACAGGTGCTGACCTATGGCTACACCTTC. Translation gives CASSSPGGQVLTYGYTF.

This clonotype was detected many times. This rearrangement joins TRBV11-2 to TRBJ2-4, with TRBD1 matching 7 bases. CDR1 and CDR2 (germline): SGHAT, FQNNGV. This CDR3 spans 12 amino acids. Trimming at V came to 5 bases and at J to 6 bases, leaving 1 base not matched to a gene. CDR3: CASSPGGNIQYF. The DNA for the CDR3 is TGTGCCAGCAGCCCAGGGGGAAACATTCAGTACTTC.

A remark on this clonotype: A read error may produce the germline difference seen at one junction end. The chain employs TRBV9 and TRBJ2-2; D remains ambiguous. Germline V lookup: CDR1 SGDLS, CDR2 YYNGEE. The CDR3 consists of 14 residues. CDR3 loop: CASSVAPNTAELFF. The CDR3 bases are TGTGCCAGCAGCGTAGCCCCAAACACCGCGGAGCTGTTTTTT.

The sample holds a few counts of this clonotype. This chain links TRBV21-1 with TRBJ2-1; the D call in the table, TRBD2, was not verified against the DNA. TRBV21-1 is labeled a pseudogene. This CDR3 comprises 17 residues. CDR3 in DNA: TGTGCCAGCAGCAACGAAGGACTAGCGGGAGTTAGTAATGAGCAGTTCTTC. Translating gives CASSNEGLAGVSNEQFF.

The chain joins TRBV6-6 to TRBJ2-1, with 8 bases matching TRBD1. The trim removed 5 bases at V and 8 bases at J, leaving 8 bases unmatched. Germline-derived CDR1 and CDR2 are MNHNY and SVGAGI (reference sequence). CDR3 length equals 14 residues. The chain's CDR3 is CASSTGQGLDEQFF. The CDR3 bases are TGTGCCAGCAGTACAGGACAGGGTTTGGATGAGCAGTTCTTC.

The table lists this clonotype with a few counts. V is TRBV6-1 and J is TRBJ1-1; no clear D gene. V was clipped by 0 bases and J by 11 bases, with 7 bases between them. CDR3 size: 11 residues. CDR1 is MNHNS, CDR2 SASEGT, per germline. In nucleotides, the CDR3 is TGTGCCAGCAGTGAAGCGGGTGAGGCTTTCTTT. It codes for CASSEAGEAFF.

V gene TRBV7-2 combines with J gene TRBJ1-2; possible D gene TRBD1, 5 bases. The CDR3 is 15 residues long. V shed 6 bases and J shed 5 bases, with 19 bases lying between them. The germline CDR1 and CDR2 sequences are SGHTA and FQGNSA. DNA of the CDR3: TGTGCCAGCAGAATCAGTATGGCCCAGGGTTATGGCTACACCTTC. This encodes CASRISMAQGYGYTF. Full variable domain (missing parts from reference TRBV7-2 and TRBJ1-2): GAGVSQSPSNKVTEKGKDVELRCDPISGHTALYWYRQSLGQGLEFLIYFQGNSAPDKSGLPSDRFSAERTGGSVSTLTIQRTQQEDSAVYLCASRISMAQGYGYTFGSGTRLTVV.